This is a list of T cell receptor beta chains from one sample in a study of blood T cell repertoires in COVID-19. The repertoire was sequenced with immunoSEQ multiplex PCR; TCRdb's copy has only in-frame clones and lacks some. The sample includes about 170,000 clones, roughly 91% of them seen just once. Sequencing was performed on peripheral blood. The receptors were sampled from a man younger than 30 with COVID-19, enrolled during active disease. CDR3s include the opening cysteine and the closing phenylalanine or tryptophan. Each record gives: D gene, V gene, J gene, clone size, CDR3 DNA, CDR3 protein. D genes are given only for firm matches. Rows give clone size only sometimes, using once, few, many, or a class for an expanded clone.

D gene: TRBD2
V gene: TRBV5-1
J gene: TRBJ2-6
clone size: NA
CDR3 DNA: TGCGCCAGCAGCTTGGGGGGACTAGCGGCTTCTGGGGCCAACGTCCTGACTTTC
CDR3 protein: CASSLGGLAASGANVLTF

D gene: NA
V gene: TRBV6-5
J gene: TRBJ1-6
clone size: NA
CDR3 DNA: TGTGCCAGCAGCTCCCTGGGGGCGGGTAATTCACCCCTCCACTTT
CDR3 protein: CASSSLGAGNSPLHF

D gene: NA
V gene: TRBV4-3
J gene: TRBJ1-2
clone size: NA
CDR3 DNA: TGCGCCAGCAGCCACGCCCAGACAGGAGCTTTCGCCTATGGCTACACCTTC
CDR3 protein: CASSHAQTGAFAYGYTF

D gene: TRBD1
V gene: TRBV30
J gene: TRBJ1-2
clone size: NA
CDR3 DNA: TGTGCCTGGATGGGGACAGAAACTAACTATGGCTACACCTTC
CDR3 protein: CAWMGTETNYGYTF

D gene: NA
V gene: TRBV2
J gene: TRBJ2-2
clone size: NA
CDR3 DNA: TGTGCCAGCAGTGAAAGGACAGTAAAGAACACCGGGGAGCTGTTTTTT
CDR3 protein: CASSERTVKNTGELFF

D gene: NA
V gene: TRBV7-2
J gene: TRBJ1-6
clone size: NA
CDR3 DNA: TGTGCCAGCAGCACAGGGTTTGGAGGATATAATTCACCCCTCCACTTT
CDR3 protein: CASSTGFGGYNSPLHF

D gene: NA
V gene: TRBV19
J gene: TRBJ1-4
clone size: NA
CDR3 DNA: TGTGCCAGCCGGGAGGACGGAATTAATGAAAAACTGTTTTTT
CDR3 protein: CASREDGINEKLFF

D gene: NA
V gene: TRBV21-1
J gene: TRBJ1-3
clone size: NA
CDR3 DNA: TGTGCCAGCAGCACCACAGGAGATTCTGGAAACACCATATATTTT
CDR3 protein: CASSTTGDSGNTIYF

D gene: NA
V gene: TRBV2
J gene: TRBJ2-1
clone size: NA
CDR3 DNA: TGTGCCAGCGATGGTAGCGGGACAGCCTACAATGAGCAGTTCTTC
CDR3 protein: CASDGSGTAYNEQFF

D gene: NA
V gene: TRBV29-1
J gene: TRBJ2-7
clone size: NA
CDR3 DNA: TGCAGCGTTGTTTTTTCAGTCTCCTACGAGCAGTACTTC
CDR3 protein: CSVVFSVSYEQYF

D gene: TRBD1
V gene: TRBV19
J gene: TRBJ1-6
clone size: NA
CDR3 DNA: TGTGCCAGTAGTATCCAGGGGGTGTCACCCCTCCACTTT
CDR3 protein: CASSIQGVSPLHF

D gene: NA
V gene: TRBV4-2
J gene: TRBJ2-2
clone size: NA
CDR3 DNA: TGTGCCAGCAGCCAAGATCTGCGACAGGATTACACCGGGGAGCTGTTTTTT
CDR3 protein: CASSQDLRQDYTGELFF

D gene: TRBD1
V gene: TRBV19
J gene: TRBJ2-3
clone size: NA
CDR3 DNA: TGTGCCAGTGGACGACAGGGCGGCCCGACAGATACGCAGTATTTT
CDR3 protein: CASGRQGGPTDTQYF

D gene: NA
V gene: TRBV6-5
J gene: TRBJ2-3
clone size: once
CDR3 DNA: TGTGCCAGCAGTTACTGGAGCGGCCAGGGGACAGATACGCAGTATTTT
CDR3 protein: CASSYWSGQGTDTQYF

D gene: NA
V gene: TRBV11-2
J gene: TRBJ2-3
clone size: NA
CDR3 DNA: TGTGCCAGCAGCAAGGACATGACCACAGATACGCAGTATTTT
CDR3 protein: CASSKDMTTDTQYF

D gene: NA
V gene: TRBV4-1
J gene: TRBJ1-4
clone size: NA
CDR3 DNA: TGCGCCAGCAGCCAAGCCCTCGGGGGACCAACTAATGAAAAACTGCTTTTT
CDR3 protein: CASSQALGGPTNEKLLF

D gene: TRBD2
V gene: TRBV11-3
J gene: TRBJ2-7
clone size: once
CDR3 DNA: TGTGCCAGCAGCTTAGATGGGGGGGAAGGAGACGAGCAGTACTTC
CDR3 protein: CASSLDGGEGDEQYF

D gene: TRBD1
V gene: TRBV19
J gene: TRBJ2-7
clone size: NA
CDR3 DNA: TGTGCCAGTAGTATAGGGGGACAGGGCTACGAGCAGTACTTC
CDR3 protein: CASSIGGQGYEQYF

D gene: TRBD1
V gene: TRBV11-3
J gene: TRBJ1-5
clone size: NA
CDR3 DNA: TGTGCCAGCAGCAGGGGGCCCTGGGGGAGCAATCAGCCCCAGCATTTT
CDR3 protein: CASSRGPWGSNQPQHF

D gene: TRBD2
V gene: TRBV7-8
J gene: TRBJ2-1
clone size: NA
CDR3 DNA: TGTGCCAGCAGCCCCCGACTAGCGACCTACAATGAGCAGTTCTTC
CDR3 protein: CASSPRLATYNEQFF

D gene: NA
V gene: TRBV19
J gene: TRBJ1-4
clone size: NA
CDR3 DNA: TGTGCCAGTAGTCTCCAGGACACCCCAGGTGAAAAACTGCTTTTT
CDR3 protein: CASSLQDTPGEKLLF

D gene: TRBD1
V gene: TRBV9
J gene: TRBJ1-6
clone size: NA
CDR3 DNA: TGTGCCAGCAGCGCGACAGGGGTCGGCTCACCCCTCCACTTT
CDR3 protein: CASSATGVGSPLHF

D gene: NA
V gene: TRBV7-9
J gene: TRBJ2-7
clone size: NA
CDR3 DNA: TGTGCCAGCAGCCCCCGGTACGGGAGCTCCTACGAGCAGTACTTC
CDR3 protein: CASSPRYGSSYEQYF

D gene: TRBD2
V gene: TRBV30
J gene: TRBJ2-2
clone size: NA
CDR3 DNA: TGTGCCTGGAGACACAGCGGGAGAGGGAACACCGGGGAGCTGTTTTTT
CDR3 protein: CAWRHSGRGNTGELFF